Below, one T cell receptor (beta chain) is given with its context. Its target is not known. The sample comes from a study of post-analysis software for immune sequencing data. Study-wide findings and caveats: Patients used about 5 TRBV segments, including TRBV5-6, TRBV5-1 and TRBV20-1, more often than controls.

The CDR3 is 13 residues long. V lost 4 bases and J 4 bases, leaving 10 bases between the germline ends. Unique molecular identifiers had been added to the TCR beta cDNA libraries. T cells, roughly 0.9 to 11 million of them, yielded some 500,000 cDNA molecules. TCRdb ran MiXCR on the PCR reads and lists one entry per CDR3 protein. The sample has 380,000 or so distinct CDR3 sequences; roughly 36% are singletons. The sample consisted of blood. This chain connects TRBV12-3 or TRBV12-4 to TRBJ2-5; a weak D match, TRBD2 (6 bases). This clonotype originated in a girl between 5 and 17 years old with multiple sclerosis. The CDR3 DNA follows: TGTGCCAGCAGTTGGGGGAGGTCAGAGACCCAGTACTTC. It specifies CASSWGRSETQYF.